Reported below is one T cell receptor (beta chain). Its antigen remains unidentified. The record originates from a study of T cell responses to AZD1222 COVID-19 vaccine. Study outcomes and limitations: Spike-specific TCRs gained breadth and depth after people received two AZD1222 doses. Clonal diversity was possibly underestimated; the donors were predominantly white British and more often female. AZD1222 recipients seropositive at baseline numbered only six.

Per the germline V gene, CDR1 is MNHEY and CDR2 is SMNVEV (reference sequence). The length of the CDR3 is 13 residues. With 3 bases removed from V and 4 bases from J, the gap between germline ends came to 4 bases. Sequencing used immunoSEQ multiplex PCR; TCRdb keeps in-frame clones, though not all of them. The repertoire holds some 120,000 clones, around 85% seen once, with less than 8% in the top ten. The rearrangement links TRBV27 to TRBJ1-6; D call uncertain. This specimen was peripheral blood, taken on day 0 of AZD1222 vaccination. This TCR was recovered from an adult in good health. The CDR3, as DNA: TGTGCCAGCAGTTTTGGGTATAATTCACCCCTCCACTTT. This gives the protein CASSFGYNSPLHF.